Listed below are T cell receptor beta chains from one sample, sequenced in a study of response to subunit inactivated influenza vaccine. Using its own MiXCR run on the RT-PCR reads, TCRdb lists one record per CDR3 protein. The profile covers roughly 670,000 distinct CDR3 sequences, with about 15% appearing a single time and less than 8.5% taken by the ten largest. The source was PBMCs from blood, collected 14 days before vaccination. The receptors originated from a man aged 45 to 65 who received an inactivated influenza vaccine. CDR3s include the opening cysteine and the closing phenylalanine or tryptophan. A D gene is named only where the DNA matches it firmly. Size values are once, few and many counts, or a class for expanded clones, and some rows have none.

D gene: TRBD2
V gene: TRBV5-1
J gene: TRBJ2-3
clone size: .
CDR3 protein: CASSPQSGRRSDTQYF
CDR3 DNA: TGCGCCAGCAGCCCCCAAAGCGGGAGGAGATCAGATACGCAGTATTTT

D gene: TRBD1
V gene: TRBV12-3/TRBV12-4
J gene: TRBJ2-7
clone size: few
CDR3 protein: CASSHTPGQGPYEQYF
CDR3 DNA: TGTGCCAGCAGTCACACCCCGGGACAGGGGCCCTACGAGCAGTACTTC

D gene: .
V gene: TRBV6-5
J gene: TRBJ2-5
clone size: many
CDR3 protein: CASSSGSQETQYF
CDR3 DNA: TGTGCCAGCAGTTCAGGGTCCCAAGAGACCCAGTACTTC

D gene: TRBD1
V gene: TRBV5-5
J gene: TRBJ1-2
clone size: .
CDR3 protein: CASSADRAYGYTF
CDR3 DNA: TGTGCCAGCAGCGCCGACAGGGCTTACGGCTACACCTTC

D gene: TRBD2
V gene: TRBV24-1
J gene: TRBJ2-7
clone size: few
CDR3 protein: CATSDTQRGPQYF
CDR3 DNA: TGTGCCACCAGTGATACGCAGCGGGGACCGCAGTACTTC

D gene: .
V gene: TRBV12-3/TRBV12-4
J gene: TRBJ1-6
clone size: .
CDR3 protein: CASRRVYKSPLHF
CDR3 DNA: TGTGCCAGTCGACGGGTCTATAAATCACCCCTCCACTTT

D gene: .
V gene: TRBV3-1
J gene: TRBJ2-3
clone size: .
CDR3 protein: CASSQDPGSTDTQYF
CDR3 DNA: TGTGCCAGCAGCCAAGATCCCGGGAGCACAGATACGCAGTATTTT

D gene: .
V gene: TRBV12-3/TRBV12-4
J gene: TRBJ2-3
clone size: .
CDR3 protein: CASSLEGSITDTQYF
CDR3 DNA: TGTGCCAGCAGTTTAGAGGGCAGCATCACAGATACGCAGTATTTT

D gene: .
V gene: TRBV5-1
J gene: TRBJ2-7
clone size: few
CDR3 protein: CASSLAARPYSEQYF
CDR3 DNA: TGCGCCAGCAGCTTGGCGGCTAGGCCCTATTCGGAGCAGTACTTC

D gene: .
V gene: TRBV10-3
J gene: TRBJ2-5
clone size: .
CDR3 protein: CAISESRQAQETQYF
CDR3 DNA: TGTGCCATCAGTGAGTCGAGGCAGGCCCAAGAGACCCAGTACTTC

D gene: TRBD2
V gene: TRBV24-1
J gene: TRBJ2-1
clone size: .
CDR3 protein: CATSGPGLAGPSYNEQFF
CDR3 DNA: TGTGCCACCAGCGGACCGGGACTAGCGGGACCCTCCTACAATGAGCAGTTCTTC

D gene: .
V gene: TRBV6-1
J gene: TRBJ2-1
clone size: .
CDR3 protein: CASSRDTYSYNEQFF
CDR3 DNA: TGTGCCAGCAGCCGGGACACCTACTCCTACAATGAGCAGTTCTTC

D gene: TRBD1
V gene: TRBV4-2
J gene: TRBJ1-4
clone size: .
CDR3 protein: CASSQPTGTGDEKLFF
CDR3 DNA: TGTGCCAGCAGCCAACCTACCGGGACAGGGGACGAAAAACTGTTTTTT

D gene: .
V gene: TRBV20-1
J gene: TRBJ1-1
clone size: .
CDR3 protein: CSASQGSTEAFF
CDR3 DNA: TGCAGTGCTAGTCAAGGAAGCACTGAAGCTTTCTTT

D gene: .
V gene: TRBV11-2
J gene: TRBJ2-1
clone size: few
CDR3 protein: CASSQVGGFRNEQFF
CDR3 DNA: TGTGCCAGCAGCCAAGTCGGGGGTTTTCGGAATGAGCAGTTCTTC

D gene: .
V gene: TRBV3-1
J gene: TRBJ1-6
clone size: few
CDR3 protein: CASSQTGSYNSPLHF
CDR3 DNA: TGTGCCAGCAGCCAAACAGGGAGCTATAATTCACCCCTCCACTTT

D gene: TRBD1
V gene: TRBV4-2
J gene: TRBJ2-5
clone size: .
CDR3 protein: CASSQDWTGDRETQYF
CDR3 DNA: TGTGCCAGCAGCCAAGATTGGACAGGGGATAGGGAGACCCAGTACTTC

D gene: .
V gene: TRBV3-1
J gene: TRBJ2-1
clone size: few
CDR3 protein: CASSQPRGTSVRYEQFF
CDR3 DNA: TGTGCCAGCAGCCAACCCAGAGGTACTAGTGTAAGGTATGAGCAGTTCTTC

D gene: TRBD1
V gene: TRBV20-1
J gene: TRBJ2-5
clone size: .
CDR3 protein: CSASRDSLQETQYF
CDR3 DNA: TGCAGTGCTAGCCGGGACAGCTTACAAGAGACCCAGTACTTC

D gene: .
V gene: TRBV9
J gene: TRBJ2-7
clone size: many
CDR3 protein: CASSPGAVHYEQYF
CDR3 DNA: TGTGCCAGCAGCCCAGGGGCCGTCCACTACGAGCAGTACTTC

D gene: TRBD1
V gene: TRBV19
J gene: TRBJ2-7
clone size: .
CDR3 protein: CASTPTGGHYYEQYF
CDR3 DNA: TGTGCCAGTACCCCAACAGGGGGGCACTACTACGAGCAGTACTTC

D gene: .
V gene: TRBV7-8
J gene: TRBJ2-5
clone size: many
CDR3 protein: CASSLGGAEPATQYF
CDR3 DNA: TGTGCCAGCAGCTTAGGGGGGGCCGAACCAGCGACCCAGTACTTC

D gene: TRBD2
V gene: TRBV20-1
J gene: TRBJ2-5
clone size: few
CDR3 protein: CSATLDGGARETQYF
CDR3 DNA: TGCAGTGCTACCCTGGACGGGGGGGCCCGAGAGACCCAGTACTTC

D gene: TRBD2
V gene: TRBV20-1
J gene: TRBJ2-7
clone size: .
CDR3 protein: CSGVGLAGTYEQYF
CDR3 DNA: TGCAGTGGAGTAGGACTAGCGGGTACCTACGAGCAGTACTTC

D gene: .
V gene: TRBV10-3
J gene: TRBJ2-4
clone size: few
CDR3 protein: CAISEFPDSPLAF
CDR3 DNA: TGTGCCATCAGTGAGTTTCCGGACAGCCCCCTAGCCTTC

D gene: .
V gene: TRBV20-1
J gene: TRBJ2-5
clone size: .
CDR3 protein: CSASEGTAQETQYF
CDR3 DNA: TGCAGTGCTAGCGAAGGGACCGCGCAAGAGACCCAGTACTTC

D gene: .
V gene: TRBV4-1
J gene: TRBJ1-4
clone size: few
CDR3 protein: CASSPYLYSGTNEKLFF
CDR3 DNA: TGCGCCAGCAGCCCCTACCTTTATAGCGGTACTAATGAAAAACTGTTTTTT

D gene: .
V gene: TRBV29-1
J gene: TRBJ2-7
clone size: many
CDR3 protein: CSVFGGRKLREQYF
CDR3 DNA: TGCAGCGTTTTTGGGGGAAGGAAGCTCCGCGAGCAGTACTTC

D gene: .
V gene: TRBV5-1
J gene: TRBJ2-5
clone size: .
CDR3 protein: CASSLAGGEQTQYF
CDR3 DNA: TGCGCCAGCAGCTTGGCTGGGGGTGAGCAGACCCAGTACTTC

D gene: .
V gene: TRBV20-1
J gene: TRBJ1-1
clone size: few
CDR3 protein: CSARVAGGTEAFF
CDR3 DNA: TGCAGTGCCCGGGTCGCGGGGGGGACTGAAGCTTTCTTT

D gene: TRBD1
V gene: TRBV11-2
J gene: TRBJ2-1
clone size: .
CDR3 protein: CASSRQGRKYEQFF
CDR3 DNA: TGTGCCAGCAGTCGACAGGGTAGGAAATATGAGCAGTTCTTC

D gene: TRBD1
V gene: TRBV6-4
J gene: TRBJ2-2
clone size: many
CDR3 protein: CASSGTGANTGELFF
CDR3 DNA: TGTGCCAGCAGTGGGACAGGGGCGAACACCGGGGAGCTGTTTTTT

D gene: .
V gene: TRBV4-3
J gene: TRBJ2-2
clone size: .
CDR3 protein: CASSQDWGGNTGELFF
CDR3 DNA: TGCGCCAGCAGCCAAGATTGGGGCGGGAACACCGGGGAGCTGTTTTTT

D gene: .
V gene: TRBV6-5
J gene: TRBJ2-1
clone size: .
CDR3 protein: CASSYGREDEQFF
CDR3 DNA: TGTGCCAGCAGTTACGGGCGTGAGGATGAGCAGTTCTTC

D gene: TRBD1
V gene: TRBV7-9
J gene: TRBJ1-2
clone size: few
CDR3 protein: CASSLGTGKNYGYTF
CDR3 DNA: TGTGCCAGCAGCCTTGGGACAGGGAAAAACTATGGCTACACCTTC

D gene: TRBD1
V gene: TRBV13
J gene: TRBJ2-3
clone size: .
CDR3 protein: CASSFSGTGGMTQYF
CDR3 DNA: TGTGCCAGCAGTTTTAGCGGGACAGGGGGTATGACGCAGTATTTT

D gene: TRBD1
V gene: TRBV7-8
J gene: TRBJ2-2
clone size: few
CDR3 protein: CASSTDRGNTGELFF
CDR3 DNA: TGTGCCAGCAGTACGGACAGGGGAAACACCGGGGAGCTGTTTTTT